This TCR beta chain was sequenced in a study of blood T cell repertoires in COVID-19. Across the study: PBMCs, B-cell-depleted T cells, or T cells were the source of the cDNA or gDNA that made up the material.

This clone was detected once. Germline values: CDR1 MNHEY, CDR2 SVGAGI. Trimming removed 2 bases from V and 2 bases from J; junction bases left unmatched: 6. This CDR3 is built from 15 residues. Adults between roughly 18 and 89 years of age took part from 20 to 25 US areas. Clones were sequenced by immunoSEQ multiplex PCR, and TCRdb holds only the in-frame ones, with some missing. The table includes approximately 310,000 clones, 75% to 90% detected once. The chain employs TRBV6-5 and TRBJ2-7, with 7 positions matching TRBD2. The material sequenced was PBMCs or T cells enriched from blood (not recorded which). This receptor was identified in a man in his fifties or sixties who had recovered from COVID-19. The CDR3 loop reads CASSYLPSGAYEQYF. As DNA, the CDR3 is TGTGCCAGCAGTTACCTTCCTAGCGGAGCCTACGAGCAGTACTTC.